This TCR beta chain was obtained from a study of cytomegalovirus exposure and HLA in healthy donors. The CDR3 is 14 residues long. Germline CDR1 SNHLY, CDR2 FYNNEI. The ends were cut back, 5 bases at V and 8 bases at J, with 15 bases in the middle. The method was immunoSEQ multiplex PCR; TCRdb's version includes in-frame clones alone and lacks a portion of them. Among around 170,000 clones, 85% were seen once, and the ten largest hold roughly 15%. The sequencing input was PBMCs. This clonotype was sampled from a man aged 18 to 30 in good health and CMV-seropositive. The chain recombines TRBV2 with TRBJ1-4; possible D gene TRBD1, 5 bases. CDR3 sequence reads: CASSFGGEGEKLFF. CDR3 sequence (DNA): TGTGCCAGCAGTTTCGGGGGGGAAGGAGAAAAACTGTTTTTT.